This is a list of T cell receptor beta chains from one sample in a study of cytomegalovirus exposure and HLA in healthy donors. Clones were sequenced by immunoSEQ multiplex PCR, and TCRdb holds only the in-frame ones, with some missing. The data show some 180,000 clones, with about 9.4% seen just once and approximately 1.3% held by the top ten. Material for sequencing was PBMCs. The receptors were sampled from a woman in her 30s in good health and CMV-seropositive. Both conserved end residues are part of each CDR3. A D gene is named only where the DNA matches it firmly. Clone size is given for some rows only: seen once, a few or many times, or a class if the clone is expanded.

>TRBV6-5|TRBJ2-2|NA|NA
CASSYGGNGELFF
TGTGCCAGCAGTTACGGCGGGAACGGGGAGCTGTTTTTT
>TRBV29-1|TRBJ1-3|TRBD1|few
CSAGQSSGNTIYF
TGCAGCGCGGGACAGAGCTCTGGAAACACCATATATTTT
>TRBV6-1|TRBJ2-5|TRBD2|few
CASEWGRGETQYF
TGTGCCAGCGAGTGGGGGAGGGGAGAGACCCAGTACTTC
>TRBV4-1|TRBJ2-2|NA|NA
CASSQDRLGQYGTGELFF
TGCGCCAGCAGCCAAGATAGGCTAGGACAGTACGGCACCGGGGAGCTGTTTTTT
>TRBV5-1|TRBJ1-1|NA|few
CASSLSQGRMNTEAFF
TGCGCCAGCAGCTTGAGTCAGGGTCGAATGAACACTGAAGCTTTCTTT
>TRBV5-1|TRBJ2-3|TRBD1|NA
CASSSGTADTQYF
TGCGCCAGCAGCTCGGGGACAGCGGATACGCAGTATTTT
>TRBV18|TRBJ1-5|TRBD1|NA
CASSPQGQGVGQPQHF
TGTGCCAGCTCACCACAGGGACAGGGGGTTGGTCAGCCCCAGCATTTT
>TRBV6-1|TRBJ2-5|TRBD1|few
CASIRDRIYKETQYF
TGTGCCAGCATAAGGGACAGGATTTACAAAGAGACCCAGTACTTC
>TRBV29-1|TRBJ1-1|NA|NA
CSSRRGGDTEAFF
TGCAGCTCACGTCGGGGGGGAGACACTGAAGCTTTCTTT
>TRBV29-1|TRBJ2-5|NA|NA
CSVTTSSQETQYF
TGCAGCGTTACCACCTCTTCGCAGGAGACCCAGTACTTC